This is a list of T cell receptor beta chains from one sample in a study of T cell repertoires in cytomegalovirus infection. TCRdb re-analysed the reads in MiXCR, keeping a single row per CDR3 protein. The sample comprises approximately 630,000 distinct CDR3 sequences, roughly 26% of which are singletons, and 7% to 9% rests with the top ten. Sequencing was carried out using CD8+ T cells from PBMCs. The receptors were gathered from a human donor in good health (CMV status not recorded). Some clones in this sample may be carry-over from other donors' samples. Both conserved end residues are trimmed from each CDR3. D genes are given only for firm matches. Clone size appears in some rows only: once, few, many, or a class for an expanded clone.

clone_size,j_call,v_call,d_call,cdr3_aa
few,TRBJ2-7,TRBV20-1,NA,SAREPGLTYEQY
few,TRBJ1-1,TRBV6-2/TRBV6-3,NA,ASSPVTGQFNTEAF
many,TRBJ2-3,TRBV12-3/TRBV12-4,NA,ASRTDLDTQY
few,TRBJ1-5,TRBV6-6,NA,ASSYSQPREDQPQH
few,TRBJ1-1,TRBV5-1,TRBD1,ANSYRQGMNTEAF
many,TRBJ2-2,TRBV7-8,NA,ASSLVLNTGELF
NA,TRBJ2-3,TRBV5-5,NA,ASSSGTHTDTQY
NA,TRBJ2-5,TRBV27,TRBD2,ASRTSGDYQETQY
NA,TRBJ2-3,TRBV2,TRBD2,ASSERGGTDTQY
few,TRBJ2-7,TRBV19,NA,ASSSKEDYEQY
few,TRBJ1-2,TRBV7-8,NA,ASSQKPRDLNGYT
NA,TRBJ1-1,TRBV2,NA,ASPGPLNTEAF
many,TRBJ1-1,TRBV7-8,NA,ASSLALFKGYTEAF
few,TRBJ2-2,TRBV7-6,NA,ASSLGVATRANTGELF
NA,TRBJ1-1,TRBV29-1,NA,SVKPRASGP
NA,TRBJ2-5,TRBV4-2,TRBD1,ASSPRGQGETQY
many,TRBJ1-1,TRBV7-3,NA,ASSLSRARGYMNTEAF
few,TRBJ1-1,TRBV5-1,TRBD1,ASSTGTGETEAF
NA,TRBJ1-2,TRBV6-5,NA,ASSQQSLYGYT
NA,TRBJ1-4,TRBV20-1,NA,SARPLTGHEKLF
NA,TRBJ2-5,TRBV6-6,NA,ASTQGGETQY
NA,TRBJ2-2,TRBV2,NA,ASSEGGAGELF
many,TRBJ2-1,TRBV19,TRBD1,ASSKGQSSYNEQF
many,TRBJ1-1,TRBV7-9,NA,ASSLALEGNTEAF
NA,TRBJ1-1,TRBV27,NA,ASSFVAGELNTEAF
few,TRBJ2-2,TRBV7-9,TRBD1,ASSTSGGASTGELF
few,TRBJ2-1,TRBV7-9,TRBD2,ASSPPGTTSYNEQF
many,TRBJ2-3,TRBV12-3/TRBV12-4,NA,ASSFPFRGRTDTQY
NA,TRBJ1-2,TRBV7-9,NA,ASSLDAGYT
once,TRBJ2-1,TRBV19,NA,ASSIVGGPVNEQF
many,TRBJ2-2,TRBV2,TRBD1,ALLGQANTGELF
few,TRBJ1-2,TRBV29-1,NA,SVFLRYGYT
NA,TRBJ1-1,TRBV20-1,NA,SASRAF